One sample yielded the 21 T cell receptor beta chains listed below, sequenced in a study of blood T cell repertoires in COVID-19. Sequencing was performed with immunoSEQ multiplex PCR; in TCRdb, only in-frame clones are kept and a portion is missing. In the table there are 120,000 to 150,000 clones, approximately 86% of which are singletons. The sample taken for sequencing was peripheral blood. The receptor source for this set is a woman aged 35 to 49 with active or convalescent COVID-19.

The V and J genes are TRBV2 and TRBJ1-5; D is uncertain. CDR1 SNHLY and CDR2 FYNNEI come from the germline V gene. CDR3 length: 17 amino acids. V was cut by 3 bases and J by 0 bases, with 15 bases left in between. The CDR3 bases are TGTGCCAGCAGTGAGGCTGGGCCTTTATATAGCAATCAGCCCCAGCATTTT. It encodes CASSEAGPLYSNQPQHF.

The chain recombines TRBV7-2 with TRBJ1-1; D gene uncertain. Trimming pared 5 bases from V and 4 bases from J, leaving 14 bases between. The CDR3 spans 14 residues. Per germline, CDR1 SGHTA and CDR2 FQGNSA. CDR3 DNA: TGTGCCAGCAGCGTAGATCACGCGGGCACTGAAGCTTTCTTT. Amino acid sequence: CASSVDHAGTEAFF.

For this clone: One junction end disagrees with the germline gene, perhaps due to a read error. The V and J genes are TRBV24-1 and TRBJ2-7, with 9 bases matching TRBD1. The germline V gene has CDR1 KGHDR and CDR2 SFDVKD. This CDR3 is 15 amino acids long. CDR3: CATSDPTGGEYGQYF. CDR3 coding DNA: TGTGCCACCAGTGACCCGACAGGGGGGGAATACGGGCAGTACTTC.

This chain links TRBV7-2 with TRBJ2-1, with TRBD1 as a possible D gene (5 bases). Trimming pared 5 bases from V and 0 bases from J, leaving 11 bases between. The germline gives CDR1 SGHTA, CDR2 FQGNSA. CDR3 length equals 15 residues. CDR3 DNA sequence: TGTGCCAGCAGCCAGGGCCGGAGCTCCTACAATGAGCAGTTCTTC. Its protein product is CASSQGRSSYNEQFF.

The V and J genes are TRBV3-1 (or the pseudogene TRBV3-2) and TRBJ2-1, with TRBD1 matching 7 bases. The V and J ends lost 4 bases and 6 bases, in that order; junction bases with no gene match: 3. Germline CDR1 is LGHDT and CDR2 is YNNKEL (reference sequence). This CDR3 is 13 amino acids long. The CDR3 DNA is TGTGCCAGCAGCCCGTCAGGGGGCAATGAGCAGTTCTTC. It yields the protein CASSPSGGNEQFF.

The chain joins TRBV6-2 or TRBV6-3 to TRBJ2-7; D call uncertain. Germline V gene data show CDR1 as MNHEY and CDR2 as SVGEGT. The germline V and J ends were trimmed by 0 bases and 2 bases, with 11 bases remaining between them. The CDR3 is 15 amino acids. The chain's CDR3 is CASSYSLQSAYEQYF. For the CDR3, the DNA is TGTGCCAGCAGTTACTCTTTGCAGAGCGCCTACGAGCAGTACTTC.

This rearrangement joins TRBV10-1 to TRBJ1-4; D is unclear. This CDR3 is built from 13 residues. V lost 0 bases to trimming and J lost 6 bases, with 5 bases between them. Germline V CDR1 and CDR2: WNHNN, SYGVQD (reference sequence). For the CDR3, the DNA is TGCGCCAGCAGTGAGTCCGGGTATGAAAAACTGTTTTTT. It encodes CASSESGYEKLFF.

The chain links TRBV9 to TRBJ1-3; no clear D. The CDR3 is made up of 13 amino acids. Trimming left V 4 bases short and J 3 bases short, with 8 bases between. Germline values: CDR1 SGDLS, CDR2 YYNGEE. The CDR3 region has the DNA TGTGCCAGCAGCTCAACTGTTGGAAACACCATATATTTT. Its protein is CASSSTVGNTIYF.

The J gene is TRBJ2-7, the V gene TRBV27; TRBD1 aligns across 9 bases. The CDR3 has 16 residues. The trim removed 3 bases at V and 2 bases at J, leaving 8 bases unmatched. Germline V lookup: CDR1 MNHEY, CDR2 SMNVEV (reference sequence). CDR3: CASSFYRGLDTYEQYF. CDR3 DNA sequence: TGTGCCAGCAGTTTTTACAGGGGGCTGGACACCTACGAGCAGTACTTC.

The count of this clone is one. This chain links TRBV7-9 with TRBJ2-5; maybe TRBD2 (6 bases). The CDR3 runs to 14 residues. Germline V CDR1 and CDR2: SEHNR, FQNEAQ (reference sequence). V lost 5 bases and J 4 bases, leaving 14 bases between the germline ends. The CDR3 DNA reads as TGTGCCAGCAGCCTACGAGTGGGGGGAGAGACCCAGTACTTC. Translation gives CASSLRVGGETQYF.

CDR3 bases: TGTGCCAGCAGCTTAGTGAGACTAGAATTCACAGATACGCAGTATTTT. Amino acid sequence: CASSLVRLEFTDTQYF. This chain links TRBV7-8 with TRBJ2-3, with a weak D call TRBD2 (6 bases). Germline CDR1 SGHVS, CDR2 FQNEAQ. Trimming removed 1 base from V and 2 bases from J, with 13 bases in between. The CDR3 runs 16 residues.

The chain combines TRBV28 with TRBJ1-5, with D possibly being TRBD1 (5 bases). V dropped 5 bases and J dropped 0 bases, with 11 bases sitting between them. Germline V gene sequence: CDR1 MDHEN, CDR2 SYDVKM. The length of the CDR3 is 15 residues. The CDR3 DNA sequence: TGTGCCAGCAGTCCAGGGTCGGGTAGCAATCAGCCCCAGCATTTT. Protein product: CASSPGSGSNQPQHF.

V gene TRBV3-1 (or the pseudogene TRBV3-2) combines with J gene TRBJ2-2; TRBD1 aligns across 8 bases. From germline, CDR1 is LGHDT and CDR2 YNNKEL (reference sequence). V lost 6 bases to trimming and J lost 5 bases; unmatched junction nucleotides: 5. The CDR3 consists of 14 residues. CDR3 residues: CASSRGQGTGELFF. The CDR3 DNA is TGTGCCAGCAGTCGTGGACAGGGAACCGGGGAGCTGTTTTTT.

Here the CDR3 DNA reads TGCGCCAGCAGTCCATCGCCCGAAACGGGGTCCTGTGAGGCTGAAGCTTTCTTT. It is translated as CASSPSPETGSCEAEAFF. The J gene is TRBJ1-1, the V gene TRBV23-1, with D hard to call. TRBV23-1 is placed among ORFs of uncertain function. The V gene lost 4 bases and the J gene lost 6 bases, with 27 bases spanning the gap. CDR3 length: 18 residues.

The CDR3 DNA follows: TGTGCCAGCAGCTTGGGCAGGGTGGTTGGCTACACCTTC. It encodes CASSLGRVVGYTF. The gene calls are TRBV13 and TRBJ1-2; perhaps TRBD1 as D (5 bases). Deletions cut 3 bases from V and 7 bases from J, with 12 bases between. The length of the CDR3 is 13 residues. Germline CDR1 and CDR2: PRHDT and FYEKMQ (reference sequence).

The chain uses TRBV24-1 and TRBJ2-1, with D possibly matching TRBD2 (6 bases). Trimming shortened V by 1 base and J by 1 base, and 10 bases separated the two germline ends. The CDR3 totals 16 residues. Germline CDR1 and CDR2: KGHDR and SFDVKD. CDR3 bases: TGTGCCACCAGTGATTTTGGGGGGACGTCCTACAATGAGCAGTTCTTC. It yields the protein CATSDFGGTSYNEQFF.

V usage is TRBV29-1 and J usage is TRBJ1-1, with D perhaps matching TRBD1 (6 bases). The CDR3 loop spans 13 amino acids. Germline CDR1 and CDR2: SQVTM and ANQGSEA. V lost 7 bases and J 1 base, leaving 13 bases between the germline ends. CDR3 DNA: TGCAGCGCCGGGGAAGGGGGGAACACTGAAGCTTTCTTT. It encodes CSAGEGGNTEAFF.

This clone was seen a few times. The rearrangement links TRBV6-4 to TRBJ1-1; D is ambiguous. There are 13 residues in the CDR3. Germline loops: CDR1 MRHNA, CDR2 SNTAGT. V dropped 6 bases and J dropped 4 bases, with 12 bases sitting between them. The CDR3 bases are TGTGCCAGCAGCCTCGCCGAGGGCACTGAAGCTTTCTTT. It yields the protein CASSLAEGTEAFF.

The chain links TRBV10-2 to TRBJ2-3; 10 bases fit TRBD1. J lost 0 bases, V lost 4 bases, and 7 bases had no gene match. CDR1 and CDR2 (germline): WSHSY, SAAADI. This CDR3 has 17 residues. The CDR3 nucleotides are TGCGCCAGCAGTGGCGAGACAGGGGGCTTGAGCACAGATACGCAGTATTTT. Translation: CASSGETGGLSTDTQYF.

The gene calls are TRBV7-9 and TRBJ1-1; 7 nucleotides line up with TRBD1. The CDR3 is 15 residues long. V was pared by 4 bases and J by 0 bases, with 5 bases of the junction left unmatched. Per germline, CDR1 SEHNR and CDR2 FQNEAQ (reference sequence). The CDR3 reads CASSSWTGMNTEAFF. CDR3 bases: TGTGCCAGCAGCTCCTGGACAGGAATGAACACTGAAGCTTTCTTT.

The chain uses TRBV3-1 (or the pseudogene TRBV3-2) and TRBJ2-3; no clear D gene. The V gene's germline CDR1 is LGHDT and CDR2 YNNKEL (reference sequence). The V end was cut by 2 bases, the J end by 1 base, with 4 bases between. The CDR3 is made up of 13 amino acids. This CDR3 is CASSQLGTDTQYF. As DNA, the CDR3 is TGTGCCAGCAGCCAATTAGGCACAGATACGCAGTATTTT.